A single sample is the source of the 26 T cell receptor beta chains below, sequenced in a study of blood T cell repertoires in COVID-19. Measured with immunoSEQ multiplex PCR; TCRdb has only the in-frame clones, and not every one. The sample contains just under 250,000 clones, 70% to 90% of which appear only once. Source material: peripheral blood. The source is a woman between 25 and 40 years old who had recovered from COVID-19.

The genes are TRBV5-1 and TRBJ2-5, with 7 bases aligning to TRBD1. There are 15 residues in the CDR3. J was trimmed by 4 bases and V by 4 bases; bases with no gene match: 10. CDR1 is SGHRS, CDR2 YFSETQ, per germline. In nucleotides, the CDR3 is TGCGCCAGCAGCCCGCAGGGGGTGGGTTCAGAGACCCAGTACTTC. Translated, it gives CASSPQGVGSETQYF.

V usage is TRBV2 and J usage is TRBJ1-1, with 9 nucleotides matching TRBD1. CDR1 is SNHLY, CDR2 FYNNEI, per germline. CDR3 length equals 13 residues. V lost 7 bases, J lost 1 base, and 1 base stayed unmatched. The CDR3 DNA follows: TGTGCCAGCAAGGGACAGGGGAACACTGAAGCTTTCTTT. This codes for CASKGQGNTEAFF.

The V and J genes are TRBV14 and TRBJ2-7; no definite D call. Trimming stripped 3 bases from V and 4 bases from J, with 7 bases between. CDR1 SGHDN and CDR2 FVKESK come from the germline V gene. The CDR3 spans 12 residues. This CDR3 reads CASSHTVYEQYF. The CDR3 region has the DNA TGTGCCAGCAGCCATACAGTTTACGAGCAGTACTTC.

The V call is TRBV2, the J call TRBJ1-1; 10 bases agree with TRBD1. The V gene's germline CDR1 is SNHLY and CDR2 FYNNEI. V was clipped by 6 bases and J by 1 base; unmatched bases: 11. CDR3 length: 17 amino acids. The CDR3 sequence: CASRETGTGAPNTEAFF. CDR3 bases: TGTGCCAGCAGGGAAACCGGGACAGGGGCTCCGAACACTGAAGCTTTCTTT.

This chain uses TRBV7-3 with TRBJ1-5; D perhaps matches TRBD1 (6 bases). CDR1 is SGHTA and CDR2 is FQGTGA in the germline V gene. The CDR3 is made up of 15 amino acids. Trimming took off 1 base at V and 1 base at J, with 8 bases between the two ends. CDR3 bases: TGTGCCAGCAGCTTAAACAGGGAGAGCAATCAGCCCCAGCATTTT. The encoded protein is CASSLNRESNQPQHF.

V is TRBV10-3 and J is TRBJ1-1, with D possibly matching TRBD1 (5 bases). Trimming shortened V by 0 bases and J by 8 bases, and 16 bases separated the two germline ends. Germline loops: CDR1 ENHRY, CDR2 SYGVKD. The CDR3 is made up of 15 amino acids. Here the CDR3 reads CAISESPLGRGEAFF. The DNA for the CDR3 is TGTGCCATCAGTGAGTCGCCCCTAGGGAGGGGCGAAGCTTTCTTT.

The rearrangement joins TRBV7-9 to TRBJ2-7; 9 positions match TRBD1. There are 15 residues in the CDR3. V was pared by 1 base and J by 6 bases, with 7 bases of the junction left unmatched. Germline V gene data show CDR1 as SEHNR and CDR2 as FQNEAQ (reference sequence). The CDR3 region has the DNA TGTGCCAGCAGCTTAGTAGGGACAGGGTCGGTCGAGCAGTACTTC. Its translation: CASSLVGTGSVEQYF.

This chain connects TRBV4-3 to TRBJ1-3, with no clear D. The CDR3 spans 15 residues. Between the trimmed V and J ends, which lost 5 bases and 4 bases, there was a span of 15 bases. The germline CDR1 and CDR2 sequences are LGHNA and YSLEER. The CDR3 sequence: CASSESFNPGNTIYF. CDR3 nucleotides: TGCGCCAGCAGCGAGTCTTTTAACCCCGGAAACACCATATATTTT.

The CDR3 DNA sequence: TGTGCCAGCAGTTTTTGGAGGTCTTCACCCCTCCACTTT. This gives the protein CASSFWRSSPLHF. The chain couples TRBV27 to TRBJ1-6, with D hard to call. Trimming pared 3 bases from V and 9 bases from J, leaving 9 bases between. CDR3 size: 13 residues. Germline assignment: CDR1 MNHEY and CDR2 SMNVEV (reference sequence).

This chain links TRBV9 with TRBJ2-7, with TRBD1 as a possible D gene (6 bases). V lost 4 bases and J 5 bases, leaving 16 bases between the germline ends. Germline loops: CDR1 SGDLS, CDR2 YYNGEE. The CDR3 loop spans 14 amino acids. The CDR3 sequence: CASSPENRADEQYF. DNA for the CDR3: TGTGCCAGCAGCCCAGAGAACAGGGCTGACGAGCAGTACTTC.

V and J are TRBV14 and TRBJ2-5; 8 nucleotides align to TRBD1. CDR3 size: 15 residues. Germline loops: CDR1 SGHDN, CDR2 FVKESK. With 4 bases clipped from V and 4 bases from J, the junction kept 8 bases outside the gene matches. CDR3 DNA: TGTGCCAGCAGCCCGGACAGGGTAGTTCGAGAGACCCAGTACTTC. Amino acids: CASSPDRVVRETQYF.

The V call is TRBV12-5, the J call TRBJ1-1; 9 nucleotides align to TRBD1. Germline assignment: CDR1 LGHNT and CDR2 FRNRAP. There are 16 residues in the CDR3. Losses at the gene ends were 0 bases for V and 7 bases for J; bases not matched to a gene: 9. The CDR3 here is CASGLVDRDRVFEAFF. The CDR3 bases are TGTGCTAGTGGTTTGGTAGACCGGGACAGGGTTTTTGAAGCTTTCTTT.

The V call is TRBV16, the J call TRBJ2-1; D ambiguous. The length of the CDR3 is 17 residues. Germline loops: CDR1 KGHSY, CDR2 FQNENV. V was clipped by 2 bases and J by 9 bases, with 23 bases between them. This CDR3 reads CASSQPALSNSGGEQFF. CDR3 coding DNA: TGTGCCAGCAGCCAACCCGCCCTAAGTAATAGTGGTGGTGAGCAGTTCTTC.

The V and J genes are TRBV5-1 and TRBJ2-1; 10 bases are a match to TRBD1. V lost 3 bases, J lost 6 bases, and 9 bases stayed unmatched. The CDR3 length is 16 residues. From germline, CDR1 is SGHRS and CDR2 YFSETQ. The CDR3 loop reads CASSSRSGTGVNEQFF. CDR3 DNA sequence: TGCGCCAGCAGCTCGCGATCCGGGACAGGGGTCAATGAGCAGTTCTTC.

The chain uses TRBV18 and TRBJ2-1; 15 bases agree with TRBD2. This CDR3 spans 16 amino acids. V shed 0 bases and J 10 bases; nucleotides not matched to a gene: 4. Germline values: CDR1 KGHSH, CDR2 LQKENI. CDR3 sequence reads: CASSPPGTSGGLEQFF. The CDR3, as DNA: TGTGCCAGCTCACCACCCGGGACTAGCGGGGGGCTAGAGCAGTTCTTC.

V is TRBV29-1 and J is TRBJ1-5; TRBD1 matches at 8 bases. V was clipped by 4 bases and J by 2 bases; unmatched bases: 1. The CDR3 sequence is 13 residues long. Germline-derived CDR1 and CDR2 are SQVTM and ANQGSEA. The chain's CDR3 is CSVGGQGNQPQHF. The CDR3 DNA follows: TGCAGCGTTGGGGGACAGGGCAATCAGCCCCAGCATTTT.

The chain carries TRBV5-1 and TRBJ1-1; D remains ambiguous. The ends were cut back, 1 base at V and 1 base at J, with 5 bases in the middle. Per germline, CDR1 SGHRS and CDR2 YFSETQ. This CDR3 comprises 13 residues. CDR3 DNA: TGCGCCAGCAGCTTGTTCGGGAACACTGAAGCTTTCTTT. This codes for CASSLFGNTEAFF.

The chain links TRBV11-3 to TRBJ2-1; TRBD2 matches at 8 bases. V lost 5 bases and J lost 8; bases outside the gene matches: 11. Germline V gene data show CDR1 as SGHNT and CDR2 as YENEEA. The CDR3 has 15 residues. The CDR3 sequence is CASSPGGGGGHEQFF. DNA of the CDR3: TGTGCCAGCAGCCCGGGAGGCGGCGGGGGGCATGAGCAGTTCTTC.

The rearrangement uses TRBV7-9 and TRBJ2-7; the D gene is possibly TRBD1 (7 bases). The CDR3 extends over 16 amino acids. Germline V CDR1 and CDR2: SEHNR, FQNEAQ (reference sequence). The ends were cut back, 5 bases at V and 1 base at J, with 18 bases in the middle. The CDR3 reads CASSPLTGDFSYEQYF. CDR3 DNA sequence: TGTGCCAGCAGCCCACTTACAGGGGACTTTTCCTACGAGCAGTACTTC.

J is TRBJ2-3 and V is TRBV7-3; 13 bases are shared with TRBD2. CDR3 length equals 18 residues. Germline CDR1 reads SGHTA; CDR2 reads FQGTGA. J lost 4 bases, V lost 2 bases, and 9 bases had no gene match. The CDR3 DNA reads TGTGCCAGCAGCTTATCACTAGCGGGGGGGCGATCTTCAGATACGCAGTATTTT. Translated, it gives CASSLSLAGGRSSDTQYF.

The chain couples TRBV5-1 to TRBJ2-5; D possibly corresponds to TRBD1 (6 bases). This CDR3 comprises 15 residues. V was shortened by 2 bases and J by 5 bases, with 16 bases between the two germline ends. From germline, CDR1 is SGHRS and CDR2 YFSETQ. The CDR3 sequence: CASSLEGRGWETQYF. In nucleotides, the CDR3 is TGCGCCAGCAGCTTAGAGGGCAGGGGTTGGGAGACCCAGTACTTC.

The gene calls are TRBV11-1 and TRBJ1-3; 7 bases agree with TRBD1. Germline lookup yields CDR1 SGHAT and CDR2 FQDESV (reference sequence). This CDR3 contains 12 residues. V gave up 5 bases and J gave up 7 bases; unmatched junction bases: 2. DNA of the CDR3: TGTGCCAGCAGCCAACAGGGGAACACCATATATTTT. Amino acid sequence: CASSQQGNTIYF.

The chain links TRBV9 to TRBJ2-2; 8 positions agree with TRBD1. CDR3 length equals 15 residues. The J segment lost 1 base and the V segment lost 4 bases, leaving 3 bases of the junction unmatched. Germline CDR1 and CDR2: SGDLS and YYNGEE. CDR3 coding DNA: TGTGCCAGCAGCCCCGGGACAGGGAACACCGGGGAGCTGTTTTTT. This encodes CASSPGTGNTGELFF.

The chain joins TRBV7-8 to TRBJ2-7; D is unresolved. The germline gives CDR1 SGHVS, CDR2 FQNEAQ. This CDR3 comprises 14 residues. The germline V and J ends were trimmed by 2 bases and 6 bases, with 14 bases remaining between them. DNA for the CDR3: TGTGCCAGCAGCTTACTGGCGAGCGCGGTCGAGCAGTACTTC. This translates into CASSLLASAVEQYF.

This chain joins TRBV11-2 and TRBJ2-2, with 8 nucleotides matching TRBD1. Germline values: CDR1 SGHAT, CDR2 FQNNGV. Unmatched junction bases numbered 18, after V lost 7 bases and J lost 5 bases. This CDR3 is 18 amino acids long. CDR3 sequence reads: CASTLLPFRGRDTGELFF. Written as DNA, the CDR3 is TGTGCCAGCACCCTACTCCCATTCAGGGGGCGGGATACCGGGGAGCTGTTTTTT.

The V and J genes are TRBV7-8 and TRBJ2-1; 13 nucleotides agree with TRBD2. There are 19 residues in the CDR3. Germline trimming cut 4 bases from V and 0 bases from J; bases unmatched to any gene: 9. Germline assignment: CDR1 SGHVS and CDR2 FQNEAQ. The CDR3 nucleotides read TGTGCCAGCAGCTCAAGACTAGCGGGGGGCCACATCTCCTACAATGAGCAGTTCTTC. It is translated as CASSSRLAGGHISYNEQFF.